This T cell receptor (beta chain) was recorded in a study of blood T cell repertoires in COVID-19 (dated by TCRdb to the early 2020s). Context from the whole study: Samples covering the acute and convalescent phases of COVID-19 were provided by collaborators in the United States, Italy and Spain. The prospective study material was composed of cDNA or gDNA derived from T cells, B-cell-depleted T cells, or PBMCs. Deeply sampled blood TCRbeta repertoires from subjects exposed to, actively infected with, or recovered from COVID-19 were included in the dataset. The repertoires were released in a freely available public database intended as a resource for research on the immune response to SARS-CoV-2. The samples were drawn from two sources: the first 160 participants of the ongoing ImmuneRACE study, and 1,200 or so subjects contributed by 6 global collaborators. The sample metadata nearly always contained a de-identified subject ID, COVID-19 status, age in years and sex. Where available, HLA class I and class II types were taken from metadata supplied by the sample provider and were not determined by assay-based typing. Overall study outcomes, separate from this receptor: The amount of clinical and demographic metadata varied by source and participant and was provided uncurated.

There are 13 amino acids in the CDR3, from cysteine to phenylalanine inclusive. The kept DNA is CDR3 alone, 39 bases in frame from the first base. V is cut back by 10 bases and J by 2 bases, with 5 bases in the junction unmatched. CDR1 and CDR2 are read off the germline V gene (reference sequence) as LNHDA and SQIVND. The immunoSEQ Assay, a bias-controlled multiplex PCR, was used to amplify TCRbeta CDR3 regions from genomic DNA. The original pipeline was this. The number of nucleated cells in each sample was estimated from the amplification of reference gene primers within the assay. Sequence reads were collapsed and filtered to measure the absolute abundance of every unique TCRbeta CDR3 rearrangement. For each sample, productive Simpson clonality was calculated as the square root of Simpson's diversity index over productive rearrangements. TCRdb re-hosts the immuneACCESS table, in-frame sequences only. Its copies lack some clones; in the studies checked, an unresolved V gene accounts for under half of them, and the cause for the rest is not known. That table supplies the V and J calls and clone size; D and trimming were determined from the DNA. In this sample the table shows 65,000 to 100,000 clones, 85% to 90% of which occur a single time. 4.8% of the sample goes to the ten largest clones.

The collaborating institutions used their own protocols to collect whole blood in K2EDTA tubes. For TCRbeta analysis, collaborators shipped samples as frozen whole blood, isolated PBMCs, or DNA extracted from either of those sample types. In regard to this clone: Its antigen remains undetermined. Per-base quality was not reported, and no clone a single base away is much larger than it.

The sequence derives from a woman of 80 years or more with acute or convalescent COVID-19. The V and J genes are TRBV19 and TRBJ2-1; 7 central nucleotides agree with TRBD1. Material: peripheral blood. The DNA sequence is as follows: TGTGCCACCTCGGGGACAGCCTACAATGAGCAGTTCTTC. It specifies CATSGTAYNEQFF. Joined to the reference TRBV19 and TRBJ2-1 proteins, this CDR3 gives the full variable domain: DGGITQSPKYLFRKEGQNVTLSCEQNLNHDAMYWYRQDPGQGLRLIYYSQIVNDFQKGDIAEGYSVSREKKESFPLTVTSAQKNPTAFYLCATSGTAYNEQFFGPGTRLTVL.